What follows describes a single T cell receptor beta chain. Sequencing used immunoSEQ multiplex PCR; TCRdb keeps in-frame clones, though not all of them. The sample holds more than 75,000 clones, under 90% seen once. The data originate from a study of blood T cell repertoires in COVID-19. Whole-study context: In each case, the material was cDNA or gDNA derived from T cells, B-cell-depleted T cells, or PBMCs.

Germline-derived CDR1 and CDR2 are SGHTS and YDEGEE. This CDR3 is 14 amino acids long. Trimming removed 5 bases from V and 6 bases from J; junction bases left unmatched: 9. This TCR came from a human donor in a cohort sampled during active COVID-19. The specimen sequenced was peripheral blood. The chain carries TRBV5-8 and TRBJ1-2; 8 bases line up with TRBD1. CDR3 nucleotide sequence: TGTGCCAGCAGTCAGGACAGGGAGATTGATGGCTACACCTTC. Translation: CASSQDREIDGYTF.